Following are 26 T cell receptor beta chains from one sample sequenced in a study of shared T cell receptors in the human thymus. Assay used: immunoSEQ multiplex PCR; TCRdb lists only in-frame clones, some missing. Of over 450,000 clones detected, around 78% appear once; the ten largest clones hold 0.013%. The same sample was also used in a study of human thymus T cells.

The sequencing input was thymocytes. Receptors originate from a boy younger than two with a congenital heart defect.

The rearrangement uses TRBV7-2 and TRBJ2-3, with 7 positions matching TRBD1. CDR1 and CDR2 from the germline V gene are SGHTA and FQGNSA. CDR3 length: 16 amino acids. V was pared by 2 bases and J by 2 bases, with 7 bases of the junction left unmatched. The CDR3, as DNA: TGTGCCAGCAGCTTAATCTGGACAGGAGCCACAGATACGCAGTATTTT. Protein sequence: CASSLIWTGATDTQYF.

This chain connects TRBV5-4 to TRBJ2-7; 9 bases agree with TRBD1. The junction had 7 bases not matched to a gene; V was cut back by 4 bases and J by 2 bases. The CDR3 extends over 15 amino acids. The V gene's germline CDR1 is SGHNT and CDR2 YYREEE (reference sequence). In nucleotides, the CDR3 is TGTGCCAGCAGCCGCTGGGGACAGGGTACCTACGAGCAGTACTTC. Translating it yields CASSRWGQGTYEQYF.

The chain recombines TRBV2 with TRBJ1-2, with D unresolved. Trimming left V 8 bases short and J 8 bases short, with 12 bases between. From germline, CDR1 is SNHLY and CDR2 FYNNEI. This CDR3 contains 11 residues. In DNA form, the CDR3 reads TGTGCCAGCTGTACGGGTTTCGGCTACACCTTC. It translates to CASCTGFGYTF.

J is TRBJ2-1 and V is TRBV5-5, with 11 bases fitting TRBD2. Germline V gene sequence: CDR1 SGHKS, CDR2 YYEKEE (reference sequence). The CDR3 consists of 18 residues. V lost 0 bases to trimming and J lost 6 bases; unmatched junction nucleotides: 11. The CDR3 DNA reads TGTGCCAGCAGCTTGGCACCTTTCGGTAGCGGGAGGGGCAATGAGCAGTTCTTC. This translates into CASSLAPFGSGRGNEQFF.

The CDR3 sequence is CASSDLGEGPYEQYF. DNA for the CDR3: TGTGCCAGCAGTGATCTGGGCGAGGGCCCTTACGAGCAGTACTTC. J is TRBJ2-7 and V is TRBV6-1; D might be TRBD2 (5 bases). V was clipped by 3 bases and J by 4 bases, with 16 bases between them. The CDR3 runs to 15 residues. Germline V gene lookup returns CDR1 MNHNS and CDR2 SASEGT.

This chain uses TRBV28 with TRBJ2-2; D remains unclear. This CDR3 is built from 13 residues. Germline V CDR1 and CDR2: MDHEN, SYDVKM. V gave up 7 bases and J gave up 5 bases, with 11 bases separating them. CDR3: CASTKTRTGELFF. The CDR3 DNA follows: TGTGCCAGCACTAAAACGAGGACCGGGGAGCTGTTTTTT.

The chain carries TRBV5-1 and TRBJ2-4, with 7 bases lining up with TRBD1. The V segment lost 4 bases and the J segment 0 bases; nucleotides outside the gene matches: 7. The CDR3 extends over 16 amino acids. Per the germline V gene, CDR1 is SGHRS and CDR2 is YFSETQ. The DNA for the CDR3 is TGCGCCAGCAGCCAAGGACAGGCGACAGCCAAAAACATTCAGTACTTC. It yields the protein CASSQGQATAKNIQYF. Based on the CDR3 plus reference TRBV5-1 and TRBJ2-4, the full variable domain is KAGVTQTPRYLIKTRGQQVTLSCSPISGHRSVSWYQQTPGQGLQFLFEYFSETQRNKGNFPGRFSGRQFSNSRSEMNVSTLELGDSALYLCASSQGQATAKNIQYFGAGTRLSVL.

The chain has TRBV4-3 and TRBJ2-3, with 10 positions matching TRBD2. V lost 0 bases and J lost 2; bases outside the gene matches: 14. From germline, CDR1 is LGHNA and CDR2 YSLEER. The CDR3 loop spans 20 amino acids. The CDR3 DNA is TGCGCCAGCAGCCAAGATCTGGTTTCTAGCGGGAGAGGACACACAGATACGCAGTATTTT. Encoded protein: CASSQDLVSSGRGHTDTQYF.

The CDR3 sequence is CASSLSRSNQPQHF. The CDR3, as DNA: TGTGCCAGCAGCTTATCACGGTCCAATCAGCCCCAGCATTTT. This chain connects TRBV5-6 to TRBJ1-5; D is ambiguous. Trimming took 2 bases from V and 3 from J, leaving 9 bases between them. Germline V gives CDR1 SGHDT, CDR2 YYEEEE. The CDR3 length is 14 residues.

The V and J genes are TRBV10-3 and TRBJ2-1; TRBD1 agrees at 8 bases. V shed 10 bases, J shed 13 bases, and the junction held 12 bases outside the gene matches. Germline V gene data show CDR1 as ENHRY and CDR2 as SYGVKD. This CDR3 is built from 12 residues. The CDR3 region is CATRDRRNEQFF. The DNA of the CDR3 is TGTGCCACAAGGGACAGGAGGAACGAACAGTTCTTC.

This chain connects TRBV6-5 to TRBJ2-7; TRBD1 matches 8 bases. Germline loops: CDR1 MNHEY, CDR2 SVGAGI. The CDR3 is 13 amino acids. V was clipped by 6 bases and J by 4 bases; unmatched bases: 5. The CDR3 DNA follows: TGTGCCAGCAGCCGCAGGGGGCGGTACGAGCAGTACTTC. Protein: CASSRRGRYEQYF.

This chain uses TRBV29-1 with TRBJ2-7; the match to TRBD1 covers 10 bases. V lost 6 bases to trimming and J lost 1 base; unmatched junction nucleotides: 9. The CDR3 length is 15 residues. Germline V CDR1 and CDR2: SQVTM, ANQGSEA. The chain's CDR3 is CSVPPGTGVSYEQYF. The CDR3 DNA follows: TGCAGCGTCCCCCCCGGGACAGGGGTGTCCTACGAGCAGTACTTC.

This clone was counted a single time. V is TRBV6-1 and J is TRBJ2-7; tentatively, D is TRBD2 (5 bases). CDR1 and CDR2 (germline): MNHNS, SASEGT. The CDR3 is 12 amino acids. Trimming took off 7 bases at V and 7 bases at J, with 14 bases between the two ends. The CDR3 is CASNRGWMEQYF. CDR3 DNA: TGTGCCAGCAACCGCGGGTGGATGGAGCAGTACTTC.

This clone occurred a few times. The rearrangement links TRBV27 to TRBJ2-1; unclear D gene. The CDR3 sequence is 19 residues long. Trimming left V 3 bases short and J 3 bases short, with 24 bases between. The germline V gene encodes CDR1 MNHEY and CDR2 SMNVEV (reference sequence). This CDR3 reads CASSFSPSVWRSYYNEQFF. For the CDR3, the DNA is TGTGCCAGCAGTTTTAGCCCTTCCGTTTGGCGATCCTACTACAATGAGCAGTTCTTC.

The rearrangement links TRBV14 to TRBJ1-1; TRBD1 agrees at 9 bases. Germline-derived CDR1 and CDR2 are SGHDN and FVKESK. Unmatched junction bases numbered 2, after V lost 4 bases and J lost 5 bases. The CDR3 has 13 amino acids. CDR3 loop: CASSRDRETEAFF. The CDR3 coding sequence is TGTGCCAGCAGCCGGGACAGGGAGACTGAAGCTTTCTTT.

The chain recombines TRBV6-1 with TRBJ1-6; tentatively, D is TRBD1 (5 bases). The CDR3 consists of 19 residues. CDR1 and CDR2 (germline): MNHNS, SASEGT. With 0 bases removed from V and 5 bases from J, the gap between germline ends came to 20 bases. CDR3 in amino acids: CASSEALRISGKDNSPLHF. The CDR3, as DNA: TGTGCCAGCAGTGAAGCGCTTAGGATCTCAGGGAAGGATAATTCACCCCTCCACTTT.

This clone was counted only a few times. V and J are TRBV5-8 and TRBJ2-7; 10 bases fit TRBD2. V lost 0 bases to trimming and J lost 3 bases; unmatched junction nucleotides: 3. Germline-derived CDR1 and CDR2 are SGHTS and YDEGEE. The CDR3 covers 15 residues. As DNA, the CDR3 is TGTGCCAGCAGCTTGGCCAGACTAGCGGGCTACGAGCAGTACTTC. Residues: CASSLARLAGYEQYF.

The chain carries TRBV9 and TRBJ1-2; 9 nucleotides align to TRBD1. With 0 bases clipped from V and 4 bases from J, the junction kept 4 bases outside the gene matches. Germline CDR1 SGDLS, CDR2 YYNGEE. The CDR3 runs to 15 residues. The CDR3 loop is CASSVGQGGGYGYTF. In nucleotides, the CDR3 is TGTGCCAGCAGCGTAGGACAGGGGGGTGGCTATGGCTACACCTTC.

The chain couples TRBV28 to TRBJ2-2; tentative D call: TRBD2 (5 bases). The germline gives CDR1 MDHEN, CDR2 SYDVKM. This CDR3 has 16 amino acids. V was shortened by 6 bases and J by 6 bases, with 20 bases between the two germline ends. CDR3 sequence: CASSPRGTPPAGELFF. The CDR3 region has the DNA TGTGCCAGCAGCCCCCGGGGTACACCACCGGCCGGGGAGCTGTTTTTT.

The chain carries TRBV9 and TRBJ2-2; D might be TRBD2 (9 bases). Germline CDR1 reads SGDLS; CDR2 reads YYNGEE. V was cut by 0 bases and J by 6 bases, with 18 bases left in between. The CDR3 contains 17 residues. Here the CDR3 reads CASSVAAGGTGAGELFF. The CDR3 DNA sequence: TGTGCCAGCAGCGTAGCTGCGGGGGGGACAGGTGCCGGGGAGCTGTTTTTT.

The table lists this clone with a few counts. The genes are TRBV30 and TRBJ2-7, with D maybe TRBD2 (6 bases). The ends were cut back, 5 bases at V and 2 bases at J, with 16 bases in the middle. The germline V gene encodes CDR1 GTSNPN and CDR2 SVGIG (reference sequence). This CDR3 has 14 amino acids. CDR3 bases: TGTGCCTGGGACCGAGGGGACTCGACCTACGAGCAGTACTTC. Amino acid sequence: CAWDRGDSTYEQYF.

The gene calls are TRBV6-1 and TRBJ1-2; TRBD1 agrees at 9 bases. CDR3 length: 19 residues. In germline, CDR1 is MNHNS, CDR2 SASEGT. The V gene end was trimmed by 3 bases and the J gene end by 6 bases; junction bases not matched to a gene: 20. The CDR3 protein is CASSESSYFGGQGGDGYTF. DNA for the CDR3: TGTGCCAGCAGTGAGAGCTCTTATTTTGGGGGACAGGGAGGGGATGGCTACACCTTC.

The chain links TRBV19 to TRBJ1-2, with 7 nucleotides matching TRBD1. V was pared by 7 bases and J by 8 bases, with 10 bases of the junction left unmatched. Germline V gives CDR1 LNHDA, CDR2 SQIVND (reference sequence). CDR3 length: 13 residues. CDR3 amino acids: CASTERQGGGYTF. The CDR3 DNA reads as TGTGCCAGTACCGAAAGACAGGGCGGGGGCTACACCTTC.

The chain is built from TRBV19 and TRBJ2-6; 10 bases match TRBD1. In germline, CDR1 is LNHDA, CDR2 SQIVND (reference sequence). Unmatched junction bases numbered 8, after V lost 7 bases and J lost 2 bases. The CDR3 runs 17 residues. The CDR3: CASIAGTGVPGANVLTF. The CDR3 coding sequence is TGTGCCAGTATTGCCGGGACAGGGGTGCCTGGGGCCAACGTCCTGACTTTC. Combining the CDR3 with reference TRBV19 and TRBJ2-6 gives the whole variable domain DGGITQSPKYLFRKEGQNVTLSCEQNLNHDAMYWYRQDPGQGLRLIYYSQIVNDFQKGDIAEGYSVSREKKESFPLTVTSAQKNPTAFYLCASIAGTGVPGANVLTFGAGSRLTVL.

The rearrangement links TRBV5-6 to TRBJ2-1; no firm D call. This CDR3 is 11 amino acids long. In germline, CDR1 is SGHDT, CDR2 YYEEEE. Trimming removed 5 bases at V and 8 bases at J, with 8 bases between. CDR3 region: CASRSNHEQFF. DNA of the CDR3: TGTGCCAGCAGAAGCAACCATGAGCAGTTCTTC.

The rearrangement joins TRBV4-2 to TRBJ2-1; D possibly corresponds to TRBD2 (7 bases). Germline CDR1 is LGHNA and CDR2 is YNFKEQ. CDR3 length: 18 amino acids. Deletions cut 0 bases from V and 10 bases from J, with 25 bases between. CDR3 coding DNA: TGTGCCAGCAGCCAAGAAACACACAATTCGGGGGCACTAGCGGAGCAGTTCTTC. Translation gives CASSQETHNSGALAEQFF.